The 7 T cell receptor beta chains given below trace back to one sample, sequenced in a study of blood T cell repertoires in COVID-19. Sequencing used immunoSEQ multiplex PCR; TCRdb keeps in-frame clones, though not all of them. The data show some 200,000 clones, 75% to 90% seen once. Source material: peripheral blood. The receptors originated from a woman aged 40 to 50 with acute or convalescent COVID-19.

The chain joins TRBV28 to TRBJ1-1; possibly TRBD1 for D (6 bases). The CDR3 totals 13 residues. Germline CDR1 MDHEN, CDR2 SYDVKM. Between the trimmed V and J ends, which lost 7 bases and 3 bases, there was a span of 12 bases. CDR3 in DNA: TGTGCCAGCATTATGACAGGACACACTGAAGCTTTCTTT. Its translation is CASIMTGHTEAFF.

This clone was observed a handful of times. The chain employs TRBV6-5 and TRBJ1-3, with no clear D. The germline V and J ends were trimmed by 7 bases and 4 bases, with 5 bases remaining between them. The CDR3 has 11 amino acids. The germline V gene encodes CDR1 MNHEY and CDR2 SVGAGI. This CDR3 is CASTKGNTIYF. The CDR3 DNA is TGTGCCAGCACTAAGGGAAACACCATATATTTT.

This sequence joins TRBV19 and TRBJ1-5; no clear D. CDR1 LNHDA and CDR2 SQIVND come from the germline V gene (reference sequence). V was shortened by 5 bases and J by 9 bases, with 11 bases between the two germline ends. This CDR3 has 12 residues. CDR3 amino acids: CASSSSGSPQHF. The CDR3 region has the DNA TGTGCCAGTAGTTCGTCGGGTTCGCCCCAGCATTTT. The entire variable domain, with the rest obtained from reference TRBV19 and TRBJ1-5, is as follows: DGGITQSPKYLFRKEGQNVTLSCEQNLNHDAMYWYRQDPGQGLRLIYYSQIVNDFQKGDIAEGYSVSREKKESFPLTVTSAQKNPTAFYLCASSSSGSPQHFGDGTRLSIL.

The V and J genes are TRBV28 and TRBJ1-1, with a possible D match to TRBD1 (6 bases). Germline V lookup: CDR1 MDHEN, CDR2 SYDVKM. Trimming stripped 7 bases from V and 0 bases from J, with 24 bases between. The CDR3 covers 18 residues. The CDR3 DNA sequence: TGTGCCAGCACTAAACACTCAAGTGTGGGGGCTTTGAACACTGAAGCTTTCTTT. It yields the protein CASTKHSSVGALNTEAFF.

This rearrangement joins TRBV28 to TRBJ2-7; TRBD2 agrees at 8 bases. J was trimmed by 7 bases and V by 5 bases; bases with no gene match: 10. The germline gives CDR1 MDHEN, CDR2 SYDVKM. There are 14 residues in the CDR3. This CDR3 is CASSLPPPGGEQYF. The CDR3 DNA follows: TGTGCCAGCAGTCTTCCTCCCCCGGGGGGGGAGCAGTACTTC.

The sample holds one count of this clone. The chain carries TRBV27 and TRBJ1-6; no definite D call. V dropped 6 bases and J dropped 7 bases, with 13 bases sitting between them. Germline CDR1 MNHEY, CDR2 SMNVEV (reference sequence). There are 14 residues in the CDR3. This CDR3 reads CASRRANGNSPLHF. CDR3 coding DNA: TGTGCCAGCAGGAGGGCGAATGGGAATTCACCCCTCCACTTT.

This clone was found a few times. The gene calls are TRBV11-3 and TRBJ2-1, with TRBD2 matching over 7 bases. CDR3 length: 16 amino acids. Germline V CDR1 and CDR2: SGHNT, YENEEA. The J segment lost 7 bases and the V segment lost 4 bases, leaving 13 bases of the junction unmatched. The CDR3 sequence: CASSSEGTTSWNEQFF. CDR3 nucleotides: TGTGCCAGCAGCTCCGAGGGGACTACCTCTTGGAATGAGCAGTTCTTC.